This T cell receptor (beta chain) derives from a study of blood T cell repertoires in COVID-19. Study-wide context: Sites across the United States, Italy and Spain contributed samples from acute and convalescent COVID-19.

V was shortened by 0 bases and J by 0 bases, with 19 bases between the two germline ends. The germline CDR1 and CDR2 sequences are SGHRS and YFSETQ. This CDR3 is built from 20 residues. Participants, about 18 to 90 years old, spanned around 25 US areas. Each recovered donor of Cohort 3 presented with two negative PCRs, clearance, or symptom resolution. Original processing methods: Estimates of nucleated cell counts were drawn from the amplification of reference gene primers. Profiled with immunoSEQ multiplex PCR; TCRdb holds only in-frame clones, not every one. V and J calls and clone size are as listed in that table; D and trimming were resolved from the DNA. The sample contains 150,000 to 200,000 clones, approximately 91% of which appear only once.

The chain combines TRBV5-1 with TRBJ2-6; perhaps TRBD1 as D (5 bases). The sequence was collected from a woman aged 18 to 35 who had recovered from COVID-19. Sequencing was done on a sample of PBMCs or T cells enriched from blood (not recorded which). The CDR3 loop reads CASSLGFPGNKFSGANVLTF. The CDR3 DNA follows: TGCGCCAGCAGCTTGGGTTTTCCAGGGAACAAGTTCTCTGGGGCCAACGTCCTGACTTTC.